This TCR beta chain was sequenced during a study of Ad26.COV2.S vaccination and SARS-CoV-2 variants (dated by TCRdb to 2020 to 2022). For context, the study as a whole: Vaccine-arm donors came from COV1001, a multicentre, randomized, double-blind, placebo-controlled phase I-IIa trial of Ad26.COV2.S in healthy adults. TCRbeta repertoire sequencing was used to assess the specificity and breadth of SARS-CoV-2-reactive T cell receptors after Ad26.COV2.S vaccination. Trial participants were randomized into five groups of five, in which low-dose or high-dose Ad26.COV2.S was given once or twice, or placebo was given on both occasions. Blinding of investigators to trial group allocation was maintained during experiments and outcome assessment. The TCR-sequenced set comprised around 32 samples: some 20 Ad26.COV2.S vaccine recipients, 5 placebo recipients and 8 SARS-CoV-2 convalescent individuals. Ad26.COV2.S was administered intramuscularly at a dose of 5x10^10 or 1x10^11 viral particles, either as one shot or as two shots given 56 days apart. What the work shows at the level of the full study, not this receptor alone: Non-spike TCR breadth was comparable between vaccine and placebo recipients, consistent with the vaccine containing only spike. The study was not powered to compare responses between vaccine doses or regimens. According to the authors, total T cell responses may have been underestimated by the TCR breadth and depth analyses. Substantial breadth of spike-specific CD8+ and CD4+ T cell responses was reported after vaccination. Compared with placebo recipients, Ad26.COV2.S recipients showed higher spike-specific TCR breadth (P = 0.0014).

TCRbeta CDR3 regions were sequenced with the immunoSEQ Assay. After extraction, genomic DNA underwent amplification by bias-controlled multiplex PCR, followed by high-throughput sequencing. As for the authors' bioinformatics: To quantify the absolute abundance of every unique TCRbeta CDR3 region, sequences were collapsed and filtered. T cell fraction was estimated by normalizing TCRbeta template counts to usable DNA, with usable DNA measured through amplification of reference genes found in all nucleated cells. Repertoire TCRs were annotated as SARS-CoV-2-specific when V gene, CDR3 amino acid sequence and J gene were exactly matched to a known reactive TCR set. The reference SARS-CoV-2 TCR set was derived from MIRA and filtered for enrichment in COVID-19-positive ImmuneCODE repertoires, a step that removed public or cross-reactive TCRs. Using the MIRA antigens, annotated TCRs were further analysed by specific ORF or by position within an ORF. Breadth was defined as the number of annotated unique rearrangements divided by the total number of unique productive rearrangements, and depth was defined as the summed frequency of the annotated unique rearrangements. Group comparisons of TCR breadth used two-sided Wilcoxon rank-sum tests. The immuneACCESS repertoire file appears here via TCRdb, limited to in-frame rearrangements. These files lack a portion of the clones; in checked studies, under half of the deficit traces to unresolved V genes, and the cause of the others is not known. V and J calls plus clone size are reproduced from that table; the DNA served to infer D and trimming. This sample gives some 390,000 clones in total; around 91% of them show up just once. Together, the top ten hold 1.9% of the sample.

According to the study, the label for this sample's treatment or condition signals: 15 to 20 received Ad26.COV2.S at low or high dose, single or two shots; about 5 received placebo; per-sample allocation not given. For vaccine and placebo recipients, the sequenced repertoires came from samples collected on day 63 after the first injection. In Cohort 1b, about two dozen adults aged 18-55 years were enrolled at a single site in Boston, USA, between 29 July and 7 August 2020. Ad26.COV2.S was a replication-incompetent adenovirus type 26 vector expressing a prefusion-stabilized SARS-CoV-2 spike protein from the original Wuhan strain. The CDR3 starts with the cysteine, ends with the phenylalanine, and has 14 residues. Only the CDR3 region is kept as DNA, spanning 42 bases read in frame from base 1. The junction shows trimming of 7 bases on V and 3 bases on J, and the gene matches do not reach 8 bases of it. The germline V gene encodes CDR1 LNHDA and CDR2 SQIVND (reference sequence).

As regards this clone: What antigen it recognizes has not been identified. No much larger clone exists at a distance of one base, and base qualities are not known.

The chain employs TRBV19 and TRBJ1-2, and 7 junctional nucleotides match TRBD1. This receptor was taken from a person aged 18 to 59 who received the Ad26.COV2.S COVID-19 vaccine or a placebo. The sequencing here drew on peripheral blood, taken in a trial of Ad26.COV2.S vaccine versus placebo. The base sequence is TGTGCCAGTACCCTGACAGGGAAGGACTATGGCTACACCTTC. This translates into CASTLTGKDYGYTF.